Listed here is a single T cell receptor (beta chain). This clone's antigen is unknown. Per-nucleotide qualities are absent, and no much larger clonotype sits a single base away. Sequences LGHNA (CDR1) and YNFKEQ (CDR2) are obtained from the germline V gene. There are 17 amino acids in the CDR3, from cysteine to phenylalanine inclusive. The sequence is cut down to CDR3 DNA, 51 bases in frame from base 1. V was cut back by 0 bases and J by 4 bases, leaving a gap of 18 bases between them. The collaborating institutions used their own protocols to collect whole blood in K2EDTA tubes. For TCRbeta analysis, collaborators shipped samples as frozen whole blood, isolated PBMCs, or DNA extracted from either of those sample types. TCRbeta CDR3 regions were amplified from genomic DNA by means of the immunoSEQ Assay, a bias-controlled multiplex PCR. From the authors' description of their analysis: Within the assay, amplification of reference gene primers was used to estimate how many nucleated cells each sample contained. To quantify the absolute abundance of each unique TCRbeta CDR3 rearrangement, sequence reads were collapsed and filtered. For each sample, productive Simpson clonality was calculated by taking the square root of Simpson's diversity index across productive rearrangements. Entries here come from immuneACCESS through TCRdb and include only in-frame sequences with V and J called. Some clones fail to appear in such tables; in the studies checked, an unresolved V gene covers under half of the shortfall, and the cause of the remainder is unknown. V and J calls and clone size are given by that table; D and trimming were obtained from the DNA. The sample table records under 250,000 clones; roughly 83% of these occur just once. The top ten clones comprise 27% of the sample.

This sample was included in a study of blood T cell repertoires in COVID-19 (dated by TCRdb to about 2020). With regard to the full study: Samples from collaborators originated in the United States, Italy and Spain and spanned both the acute and convalescent phases of COVID-19. A de-identified subject ID, COVID-19 status, age in years and sex were almost always included in the sample metadata. A freely available public database, intended as a resource for researchers studying the immune response to SARS-CoV-2, is where the repertoires were released. The samples were drawn from the first 160 participants of the ongoing ImmuneRACE study and from some 1,300 subjects provided by 6 global collaborators. Deeply sampled blood TCRbeta repertoires from subjects exposed to, actively infected with, or recovered from COVID-19 were included in the dataset. The material from the prospective study consisted of cDNA or gDNA derived from T cells, B-cell-depleted T cells, or PBMCs. Where HLA class I and class II types were available, the types were taken from metadata supplied by the sample provider, not from assay-based typing.

What the work shows at the level of the full study, not this receptor alone: Clinical and demographic metadata were provided uncurated, with the amount varying by source and participant.

The TCR comes from a middle-aged man with acute or convalescent COVID-19. This chain joins TRBV4-2 to TRBJ1-2; the D gene is perhaps TRBD1, on 6 matching bases. The source material was peripheral blood. The DNA is as follows: TGTGCCAGCAGCCAAGATCGTGGACAGCAGAATAGCTATGGCTACACCTTC. It encodes CASSQDRGQQNSYGYTF.